This paragraph covers one T cell receptor (beta chain) sequence. It has no known antigen specificity. The input lacks base qualities; no much larger clone sits a single base away. V is reduced by 4 bases and J by 1 base, leaving a spacing of 15 bases between them. CDR3 length: 16 amino acids, cysteine to phenylalanine. Of the read, only the CDR3 DNA is kept; its 48 bases are in frame from base 1. The germline V gene sets CDR1 to SGHRS and CDR2 to YFSETQ. The sample belongs to a study of graft-versus-host responses after intestinal transplantation (dated by TCRdb to 2020 to 2023). For context, the study as a whole: The transplants that recipients got were multivisceral, liver-intestinal, or isolated intestinal. Anti-thymocyte globulin induction was given to all recipients, followed by maintenance tacrolimus and steroids for approximately 3 years. After intestinal transplantation, graft-versus-host and host-versus-graft alloreactive T cell clones in the graft, circulation and bone marrow were tracked using bulk TCR-beta CDR3 sequencing. To identify alloreactive clones, pre-transplant mixed lymphocyte reaction products were sequenced and compared with unstimulated pre-transplant donor and recipient T cells. The cohort enrolled some 23 intestinal transplant recipients including one retransplant, and a few patients lacking pretransplant specimens were excluded. A peak of at least 4% donor T cells among recipient peripheral blood mononuclear cells was the definition used for donor T cell macrochimerism. Rather than being sequenced by the commercial service, samples from a few later patients were sequenced in-house on an Illumina MiSeq and processed with MiXCR. Here is what the overall study found, with its caveats: GvH clones were found in recipient bone marrow, and some of the GvH clones appeared earlier in ileal mucosa or blood, which is consistent with an intestinal mucosal origin. The relatively low number and heterogeneity of intestinal transplant patients limited the conclusions. High GvH to HvG T cell clonal ratios were observed in the allografts of patients with donor T cell macrochimerism. Peak levels of circulating GvH clones were associated with declines in HvG clones early after transplant.

Receptor amplification or capture employed the immunoSEQ multiplex PCR assay. For most patients, genomic DNA was isolated using the Qiagen DNeasy Blood and Tissue Kit and was shipped frozen to Adaptive Biotechnologies for TCR sequencing. For most patients, high-throughput TCR-beta CDR3 sequencing of genomic DNA was performed by Adaptive Biotechnologies. Regarding the original processing steps: Adaptive's ImmunoSEQ software supplied the TCR sequencing data for 18 patients, while MiXCR and VDJtools were used to process a few other patients. To correct CD4 versus CD8 sorting errors, any sequence found in both subsets at a frequency ratio below 5:1 was removed. CDR3 nucleotide sequences shared between donor and recipient were removed because the origin of such sequences could not be assigned. Alloreactive clones required at least 2-fold expansion over unstimulated cells and minimum CFSE-low frequency of 0.002% (template counts) or 0.001% (read counts). Clones were considered mappable if detected in sequenced pre-transplant spleen, lymph node, or MLR CFSE-low populations of the donor or recipient. The cumulative frequency of alloreactive clones was calculated as a percentage of all sequences, weighted by copy number. What TCRdb holds here is the immuneACCESS table cut down to in-frame rearrangements. Part of the clones is not present; checked against another copy, under half of the missing clones reflect an unresolved V gene, and the others are unexplained. V, J and clone size reflect that table, while D and trimming were determined from the DNA. Recorded for this sample are roughly 100,000 clones; about 90% of them occurred a single time. 0.9% of the sample is taken by the ten largest.

The time point label here, explained by the study, means: cells obtained before transplantation from donor or recipient. CD3+CD4+ and CD3+CD8+ populations were FACS-sorted from unstimulated pre-transplant donor and recipient cells taken from spleen or lymph nodes. This TCR was recovered from a human donor who received an intestinal transplant. Sequenced here: unstimulated CD4+ T cells sorted from spleen or lymph node cells, sampled before intestinal transplant. The chain joins TRBV5-1 to TRBJ2-1, with no confident D gene call. The CDR3 protein is CASSPRARSSYNEQFF. The nucleotide sequence reads TGCGCCAGCAGCCCACGGGCTAGGAGTTCCTACAATGAGCAGTTCTTC.